Listed below are T cell receptor beta chains from one sample, sequenced in a study of T cells in Graves' hyperthyroidism and ophthalmopathy. TCRdb re-called the multiplex PCR reads through MiXCR, storing one row per CDR3 protein. Seen here are about 130,000 distinct CDR3 sequences, around 20% observed once, and the top ten hold around two thirds. Source material: blood. The receptors here all came from a woman in her 50s with Graves' hyperthyroidism that later progressed to Graves' ophthalmopathy. The CDR3 runs from the conserved cysteine through the conserved F or W. D genes are given only for firm matches. Only some rows state a clone size, as once, few, many or a class for expanded clones.

size,V,D,J,CDR3,DNA
many,TRBV28,TRBD1,TRBJ2-7,CASRDRVGEQYF,TGTGCCAGCAGGGACAGGGTGGGCGAGCAGTACTTC
.,TRBV7-9,TRBD2,TRBJ2-7,CASVPGGHEQYF,TGTGCCAGCGTGCCGGGAGGACACGAGCAGTACTTC
.,TRBV20-1,.,TRBJ1-1,CSARDPRGRWEAFF,TGCAGTGCTAGAGACCCCAGGGGCCGCTGGGAAGCTTTCTTT
.,TRBV28,.,TRBJ2-7,CASSLRTQTYEQYF,TGTGCCAGCAGTTTAAGGACACAAACCTACGAGCAGTACTTC
many,TRBV12-3/TRBV12-4,.,TRBJ2-7,CASSFFYEQYF,TGTGCCAGCAGTTTCTTCTACGAGCAGTACTTC
few,TRBV15,TRBD2,TRBJ2-7,CATGPAGGPDGYEQYF,TGTGCCACCGGTCCGGCGGGAGGACCAGATGGGTACGAGCAGTACTTC
many,TRBV20-1,.,TRBJ2-5,CSTTLGGQRETQYF,TGCAGTACTACACTCGGGGGCCAAAGAGAGACCCAGTACTTC
many,TRBV19,TRBD2,TRBJ2-3,CASSRTSGPSGTQYF,TGTGCCAGTAGCAGGACTAGCGGACCCTCCGGGACGCAGTATTTT
few,TRBV28,TRBD1,TRBJ1-2,CATFRQGGNYGYTF,TGTGCCACCTTCCGACAGGGGGGGAACTATGGCTACACCTTC
many,TRBV28,.,TRBJ2-1,CASSPRRYNEQFF,TGTGCCAGCAGTCCTCGACGTTACAATGAGCAGTTCTTC
many,TRBV2,TRBD1,TRBJ2-5,CASELGGTGVQETQYF,TGTGCCAGCGAGTTGGGAGGGACAGGGGTTCAAGAGACCCAGTACTTC
many,TRBV13,TRBD1,TRBJ2-7,CASSYGQGKFHEQYF,TGTGCCAGCAGCTACGGACAGGGGAAATTCCACGAGCAGTACTTC
many,TRBV10-3,.,TRBJ2-7,CAISDSGVPYEQYF,TGTGCCATCAGTGATTCAGGGGTCCCCTACGAGCAGTACTTC
.,TRBV7-2,.,TRBJ2-3,CASSLVAATDTQYF,TGTGCCAGCAGCTTGGTGGCGGCCACAGATACGCAGTATTTT
.,TRBV4-2,.,TRBJ2-3,CASSQDSGWTDTQYF,TGTGCCAGCAGCCAAGATTCGGGTTGGACAGATACGCAGTATTTT
.,TRBV10-3,TRBD2,TRBJ2-3,CAISLAGGVDTQYF,TGTGCCATCAGTCTAGCGGGAGGAGTAGATACGCAGTATTTT
many,TRBV30,TRBD2,TRBJ2-7,CAFGDYREQYF,TGTGCCTTCGGGGACTACCGCGAGCAGTACTTC
few,TRBV5-1,TRBD2,TRBJ2-5,CASSSEPGLAGQETQYF,TGCGCCAGCAGCTCAGAACCGGGACTAGCGGGTCAAGAGACCCAGTACTTC
few,TRBV27,TRBD1,TRBJ1-6,CASSLETGGNNSPLHF,TGTGCCAGCAGTTTAGAGACAGGGGGCAATAATTCACCCCTCCACTTT
.,TRBV5-1,TRBD1,TRBJ2-1,CASSLGTATEQFF,TGTGCCAGCAGCTTGGGGACAGCGACCGAGCAGTTCTTC
many,TRBV28,TRBD2,TRBJ2-1,CASRTGLAGLEQFF,TGTGCCAGCAGGACGGGACTAGCGGGTCTTGAGCAGTTCTTC
many,TRBV20-1,.,TRBJ2-5,CSAREGWTQYF,TGCAGTGCTAGAGAAGGATGGACCCAGTACTTC